This TCR beta chain was captured by sequencing in a study of T cells after yellow fever vaccination. Study outcomes and limitations: The appearance of a small share of clonotypes in both CD4 and CD8 compartments was observed. Re-detected after boosting: most primary clones, 96% of CD4 and 75% to 90% of CD8.

Germline V lookup: CDR1 SGDLS, CDR2 YYNGEE. The V segment lost 4 bases and the J segment 4 bases; nucleotides outside the gene matches: 8. The CDR3 is 16 amino acids. As TCR cDNA was made by 5'RACE template switching, a universal primer site and UMIs were added. TCRdb redid the calling of the 5' RACE reads with MiXCR, one entry per CDR3 protein. The sample holds approximately 600,000 distinct CDR3 sequences, roughly an eighth seen once. For this clonotype: Its antigen is unidentified.

The V gene is TRBV9, the J gene TRBJ2-6, with 7 positions matching TRBD1. Sequencing was performed on PBMCs, taken on the day of the yellow fever booster vaccination. The TCR comes from a man aged 25-40 years who received the YFV17D yellow fever vaccine. The CDR3 nucleotides are TGTGCCAGCAGCCCACGGACAGGTCTCGGGGCCAACGTCCTGACTTTC. Amino acid sequence: CASSPRTGLGANVLTF.